A single sample is the source of the 22 T cell receptor beta chains below, sequenced in a study of Graves' ophthalmopathy and Graves' hyperthyroidism. Amplification of TCR beta CDR3 regions used RNA transcripts. First-round RT-PCR relied on HTBI primers, and a second-round multiplex PCR came next. MiXCR was run by TCRdb on the multiplex PCR reads, yielding one entry per CDR3 protein. The table lists just over 400,000 distinct CDR3 sequences, over 20% of them singletons. The source material was peripheral blood. Every receptor here comes from a woman aged 18-35 years with stable Graves' hyperthyroidism.

This clonotype was counted ten times or more. The V call is TRBV20-1, the J call TRBJ2-5; 10 nucleotides align to TRBD2. V trimming: 2 bases; J trimming: 0 bases; junction bases outside the gene matches: 3. CDR1 and CDR2 from the germline V gene are DFQATT and SNEGSKA (reference sequence). The length of the CDR3 is 15 residues. The CDR3 is CSARPTSGYQETQYF. CDR3 DNA sequence: TGCAGTGCTAGACCGACTAGCGGGTACCAAGAGACCCAGTACTTC.

This clonotype showed up many times. V and J are TRBV7-9 and TRBJ2-7; D unclear. Germline V gene lookup returns CDR1 SEHNR and CDR2 FQNEAQ (reference sequence). Trimming shortened V by 3 bases and J by 0 bases, and 9 bases separated the two germline ends. The CDR3 loop spans 14 amino acids. The DNA of the CDR3 is TGTGCCAGCAGCTTTCTGCCAGCCTCCTACGAGCAGTACTTC. Translated, it gives CASSFLPASYEQYF. The whole variable domain, remainder taken from reference TRBV7-9 and TRBJ2-7, is DTGVSQNPRHKITKRGQNVTFRCDPISEHNRLYWYRQTLGQGPEFLTYFQNEAQLEKSRLLSDRFSAERPKGSFSTLEIQRTEQGDSAMYLCASSFLPASYEQYFGPGTRLTVT.

The V gene is TRBV7-8, the J gene TRBJ2-7; no reliable D call. Germline CDR1 reads SGHVS; CDR2 reads FQNEAQ. Trimming took off 5 bases at V and 0 bases at J, with 17 bases between the two ends. CDR3 length: 16 residues. CDR3 bases: TGTGCCAGCAGCGAGAAGACACGGCTAAGCTCCTACGAGCAGTACTTC. It encodes CASSEKTRLSSYEQYF.

This clonotype has only a few counts. One base away lies a much larger clone, so this may be a sequencing read error. In nucleotides, the CDR3 is TGTGCCAGCAGCCCGGGACTAGCGGAACAAGAGGCCCAGTACTTC. Protein: CASSPGLAEQEAQYF. The chain carries TRBV7-2 and TRBJ2-5; TRBD2 aligns across 11 bases. Germline V gene data show CDR1 as SGHTA and CDR2 as FQGNSA. This CDR3 region has 15 residues. The full variable domain, with the rest looked up from reference TRBV7-2 and TRBJ2-5, is GAGVSQSPSNKVTEKGKDVELRCDPISGHTALYWYRQSLGQGLEFLIYFQGNSAPDKSGLPSDRFSAERTGGSVSTLTIQRTQQEDSAVYLCASSPGLAEQEAQYFGPGTRLLVL.

Many counts were recorded for this clonotype. The V and J genes are TRBV6-1 and TRBJ2-7, with 9 bases matching TRBD2. The CDR3 has 12 amino acids. J lost 7 bases, V lost 7 bases, and 5 bases had no gene match. CDR1 is MNHNS and CDR2 is SASEGT in the germline V gene. In DNA form, the CDR3 reads TGTGCCAGCAAAGCGGGAGGCCGTGAGCAGTACTTC. Translating it yields CASKAGGREQYF.

This clonotype was detected many times. The chain is built from TRBV9 and TRBJ2-5; D remains ambiguous. The CDR3 consists of 14 residues. CDR1 and CDR2 from the germline V gene are SGDLS and YYNGEE. V gave up 4 bases and J gave up 5 bases, with 15 bases separating them. CDR3 loop: CASSPPGLRETQYF. Written as DNA, the CDR3 is TGTGCCAGCAGCCCACCGGGCCTAAGGGAGACCCAGTACTTC.

This clonotype occurred a few times. This chain joins TRBV7-9 and TRBJ2-7; no firm D call. Germline CDR1 reads SEHNR; CDR2 reads FQNEAQ (reference sequence). Trimming cost V 3 bases and J 1 base, with 10 bases left between them. This CDR3 region has 14 residues. The CDR3 sequence is CASSFPYSSYEQYF. The CDR3 DNA reads TGTGCCAGCAGCTTCCCGTACTCATCCTACGAGCAGTACTTC.

The chain carries TRBV7-2 and TRBJ1-2; no clear D gene. V was cut by 1 base and J by 7 bases, with 10 bases left in between. Germline loops: CDR1 SGHTA, CDR2 FQGNSA. This CDR3 is 13 amino acids long. The CDR3 region is CASSLGGSRGYTF. CDR3 in DNA: TGTGCCAGCAGCTTAGGGGGTTCGCGTGGCTACACCTTC.

This clonotype came up many times. The genes are TRBV19 and TRBJ1-6, with D unclear. Between the trimmed V and J ends, which lost 7 bases and 8 bases, there was a span of 12 bases. Germline-derived CDR1 and CDR2 are LNHDA and SQIVND (reference sequence). CDR3 length equals 13 residues. The CDR3 sequence: CASNERGDSPLHF. The CDR3 DNA sequence: TGTGCCAGTAACGAGCGGGGAGATTCACCCCTCCACTTT.

The sample holds many counts of this clonotype. This chain joins TRBV27 and TRBJ2-7; 7 positions agree with TRBD2. Trimming removed 5 bases from V and 10 bases from J; junction bases left unmatched: 11. Per the germline V gene, CDR1 is MNHEY and CDR2 is SMNVEV (reference sequence). The CDR3 totals 13 residues. The CDR3 DNA follows: TGTGCCAGCAGTCCCCGTCGGGACTATCTCCAGTACTTC. As protein: CASSPRRDYLQYF.

This clonotype has ten or more counts. CDR3 bases: TGTGCCAGCAAAAGGACAGGAATGGGCGAGCAGTACTTC. Protein product: CASKRTGMGEQYF. The chain links TRBV7-2 to TRBJ2-7; the match to TRBD1 covers 7 bases. V dropped 7 bases and J dropped 6; count of bases not matched to a gene: 9. CDR3 length equals 13 residues. CDR1 SGHTA and CDR2 FQGNSA come from the germline V gene.

This clonotype was recorded many times. V and J are TRBV30 and TRBJ2-5, with a tentative D call TRBD1 (6 bases). Trimming cost V 3 bases and J 5 bases, with 19 bases left between them. Germline V gene data show CDR1 as GTSNPN and CDR2 as SVGIG (reference sequence). The CDR3 extends over 15 amino acids. The CDR3 region is CAWSPRDTGRETQYF. The CDR3 bases are TGTGCCTGGAGCCCCCGGGACACTGGACGGGAGACCCAGTACTTC.

In its sample, this clonotype was seen many times. The genes are TRBV20-1 and TRBJ2-5; TRBD2 matches 7 bases. This CDR3 region has 14 residues. With V trimmed by 5 bases and J by 5 bases, 11 bases remained unmatched. The germline V gene has CDR1 DFQATT and CDR2 SNEGSKA (reference sequence). The DNA of the CDR3 is TGCAGTGCTGCCCGGGGCAGCGGGATCGAGACCCAGTACTTC. It yields the protein CSAARGSGIETQYF.

This clonotype was recorded at least ten times. V is TRBV5-1 and J is TRBJ2-2; 7 positions agree with TRBD2. J gave up 5 bases and V 2 bases, and 6 bases lay outside the gene matches. The CDR3 is 15 residues long. The germline V gene has CDR1 SGHRS and CDR2 YFSETQ. This CDR3 reads CASSFAGDSTGELFF. In DNA form, the CDR3 reads TGCGCCAGCAGCTTCGCGGGAGATAGTACCGGGGAGCTGTTTTTT.

This clonotype was picked up many times. CDR3 DNA sequence: TGTGCCAGCAGCCCAAACAGGGGGATTATGAACACTGAAGCTTTCTTT. Its translation is CASSPNRGIMNTEAFF. This sequence joins TRBV5-5 and TRBJ1-1; 8 positions agree with TRBD1. Per germline, CDR1 SGHKS and CDR2 YYEKEE (reference sequence). This CDR3 spans 16 amino acids. V dropped 4 bases and J dropped 0; count of bases not matched to a gene: 8.

This clonotype appeared many times. V is TRBV20-1 and J is TRBJ2-5; D is perhaps TRBD2 (5 bases). This CDR3 contains 17 residues. Trimming shortened V by 0 bases and J by 0 bases, and 17 bases separated the two germline ends. CDR1 and CDR2 from the germline V gene are DFQATT and SNEGSKA (reference sequence). The CDR3 region has the DNA TGCAGTGCTAGAGATTGGCGTTCTAGCTCGTACCAAGAGACCCAGTACTTC. Residues: CSARDWRSSSYQETQYF.

The chain employs TRBV28 and TRBJ1-2; D uncertain. This CDR3 contains 15 residues. Trimming cost V 3 bases and J 6 bases, with 17 bases left between them. The germline CDR1 and CDR2 sequences are MDHEN and SYDVKM. Here the CDR3 reads CASSFFRLGKNGYTF. In DNA, the CDR3 is TGTGCCAGCAGTTTCTTTCGGTTGGGAAAAAATGGCTACACCTTC.

This clonotype has ten or more counts. The chain's CDR3 is CASSDATSGRFYEQYF. The CDR3 DNA sequence: TGTGCCAGCAGTGACGCTACTAGCGGGAGGTTCTACGAGCAGTACTTC. The V gene is TRBV6-1, the J gene TRBJ2-7, with 12 bases fitting TRBD2. Germline V gene data show CDR1 as MNHNS and CDR2 as SASEGT. The junction had 6 bases not matched to a gene; V was cut back by 3 bases and J by 3 bases. The length of the CDR3 is 16 residues.

In this sample, this clonotype turned up many times. J is TRBJ2-4 and V is TRBV20-1; TRBD2 might be the D (5 bases). Germline CDR1 reads DFQATT; CDR2 reads SNEGSKA (reference sequence). The germline V and J ends were trimmed by 6 bases and 3 bases, with 12 bases remaining between them. This CDR3 spans 13 amino acids. In DNA form, the CDR3 reads TGCAGTGCCCCCCGGGATGGCAAAAACATTCAGTACTTC. It encodes CSAPRDGKNIQYF.

This clonotype was detected many times. The rearrangement uses TRBV20-1 and TRBJ2-7; D possibly corresponds to TRBD1 (5 bases). The ends were cut back, 7 bases at V and 6 bases at J, with 13 bases in the middle. In germline, CDR1 is DFQATT, CDR2 SNEGSKA (reference sequence). The CDR3 is 11 residues long. The CDR3 region is CSGQGPGEQYF. The CDR3 nucleotides are TGCAGTGGCCAGGGCCCTGGCGAGCAGTACTTC.

This clonotype was seen many times. This chain connects TRBV11-2 to TRBJ2-2; D ambiguous. Germline CDR1 SGHAT, CDR2 FQNNGV. The V end lost 11 bases, the J end lost 2 bases, and 6 bases lay between the germline ends. This CDR3 region has 11 residues. The CDR3 DNA is TGTGCCCCGTCCAACACCGGGGAGCTGTTTTTT. Its protein product is CAPSNTGELFF.

The chain has TRBV20-1 and TRBJ2-3; TRBD1 agrees at 9 bases. Looked up from germline, CDR1 is DFQATT and CDR2 is SNEGSKA (reference sequence). The CDR3 runs 15 residues. V lost 1 base, J lost 3 bases, and 5 bases stayed unmatched. CDR3 residues: CSARARQGGTDTQYF. For the CDR3, the DNA is TGCAGTGCTAGAGCTCGACAGGGGGGTACAGATACGCAGTATTTT.